Listed below are T cell receptor beta chains from one sample, sequenced in a study of blood T cell repertoires in COVID-19. Repertoires were generated with immunoSEQ multiplex PCR, while TCRdb's copy carries only in-frame clones and drops some. Among under 200,000 clones, roughly 80% were seen once, and the ten largest hold less than 5.5%. What was sequenced was PBMCs or T cells enriched from blood (not recorded which). The receptors come from an older woman with acute COVID-19. CDR3s include the opening cysteine and the closing phenylalanine or tryptophan. D genes are given only for firm matches. Not every row has a clone size; where given, it reads once, few, many or a size class.

D gene	V gene	J gene	clone size	CDR3 DNA	CDR3 protein
.	TRBV28	TRBJ1-5	.	TGTGCCAGCGCCGGAGGATCGTGGGGTGATCAGCCCCAGCATTTT	CASAGGSWGDQPQHF
.	TRBV9	TRBJ2-7	.	TGTGCCAGCAATGTCCGCCGGGACGAGCAGTACTTC	CASNVRRDEQYF
TRBD2	TRBV4-1	TRBJ2-1	.	TGCGCCAGCAGCCAAGAATCCTCCGGGACTAGCGGGAGTTGGAATGAGCAGTTCTTC	CASSQESSGTSGSWNEQFF
.	TRBV14	TRBJ1-1	.	TGTGCCAGCAGCCAAGAAACAGACCCTCAGCAGTGGGGGGGACGGGGCACTGAAGCTTTCTTT	CASSQETDPQQWGGRGTEAFF
TRBD2	TRBV18	TRBJ2-1	.	TGTGCCAGCTCACCGGGGGGGACTAGCAATGAGCAGTTCTTC	CASSPGGTSNEQFF
TRBD1	TRBV6-2/TRBV6-3	TRBJ1-5	.	TGTGCCAGCAGTTGGGACAGGAACAATCAGCCCCAGCATTTT	CASSWDRNNQPQHF
TRBD1	TRBV18	TRBJ1-6	.	TGTGCCAGCTCACCACTGACAGGGCTACGTTCACCCCTCCACTTT	CASSPLTGLRSPLHF
TRBD1	TRBV9	TRBJ2-3	once	TGTGCCAGCAGCGGATCAGGGGGAGGCACAGATACGCAGTATTTT	CASSGSGGGTDTQYF
TRBD2	TRBV9	TRBJ2-1	.	TGTGCCAGCAGCGTAGCAACTAGCGGGAGAGGGGTGAAAAATGAGCAGTTCTTC	CASSVATSGRGVKNEQFF
.	TRBV5-1	TRBJ2-3	.	TGCGCCAGCAGTAGGGCTAGCGGCACAGATACGCAGTATTTT	CASSRASGTDTQYF
TRBD1	TRBV6-6	TRBJ1-4	.	TGTGCCAGCAGGCCCGGGACAGGGGGAGGAAAACTGTTTTTT	CASRPGTGGGKLFF
.	TRBV7-9	TRBJ1-5	.	TGTGCCAGCAGCTTAGAACAGTCGGCAAATCAGCCCCAGCATTTT	CASSLEQSANQPQHF
TRBD1	TRBV3-1/TRBV3-2	TRBJ1-2	.	TGTGCCAGCAGTGCCCGGACAGGGGGCTTTGGCTACACCTTC	CASSARTGGFGYTF
.	TRBV12-3/TRBV12-4	TRBJ2-2	once	TGTGCCAGCAGTTTTGGGGGGACCGGGGAGCTGTTTTTT	CASSFGGTGELFF
TRBD1	TRBV4-1	TRBJ2-7	.	TGCGCCAGCAGCCAAGGACAGGGGTGGTACGAGCAGTACTTC	CASSQGQGWYEQYF
.	TRBV9	TRBJ1-1	.	TGTGCCAGCAGCGTAGCCGGACAGTCGAACACTGAAGCTTTCTTT	CASSVAGQSNTEAFF
.	TRBV4-1	TRBJ1-2	.	TGCGCCAGCAGCCAAGGGCAGGGGCGGGACTATGGCTACACCTTC	CASSQGQGRDYGYTF
TRBD1	TRBV10-3	TRBJ1-1	.	TGTGCCATCAGTGATACAGGGGTTATGAACACTGAAGCTTTCTTT	CAISDTGVMNTEAFF
.	TRBV2	TRBJ2-5	.	TGTGCCAGCAGTGTGGGGGGGGCCCGAGAGACCCAGTACTTC	CASSVGGARETQYF
.	TRBV9	TRBJ1-1	.	TGTGCCAGCACCCCCCCGGGGAGCCTGAACACTGAAGCTTTCTTT	CASTPPGSLNTEAFF
.	TRBV19	TRBJ2-3	.	TGTGCCAGTAGAAGGACAGCAGAAGATACGCAGTATTTT	CASRRTAEDTQYF
TRBD1	TRBV4-3	TRBJ1-1	.	TGCGCCAGCAGCCAAGATAAACAGGGGGGGTGGGGCACTGAAGCTTTCTTT	CASSQDKQGGWGTEAFF